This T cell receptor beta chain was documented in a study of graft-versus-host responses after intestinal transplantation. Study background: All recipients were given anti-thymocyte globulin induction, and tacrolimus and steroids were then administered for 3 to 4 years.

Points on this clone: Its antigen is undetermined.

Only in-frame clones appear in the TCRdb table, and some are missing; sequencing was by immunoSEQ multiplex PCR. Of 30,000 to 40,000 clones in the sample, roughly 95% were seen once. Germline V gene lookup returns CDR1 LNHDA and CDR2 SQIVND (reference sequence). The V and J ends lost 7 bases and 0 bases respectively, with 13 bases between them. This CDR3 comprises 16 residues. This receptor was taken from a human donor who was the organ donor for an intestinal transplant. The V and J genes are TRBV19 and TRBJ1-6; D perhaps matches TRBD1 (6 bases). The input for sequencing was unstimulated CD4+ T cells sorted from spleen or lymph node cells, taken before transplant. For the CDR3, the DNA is TGTGCCAGTAACCACGGACAGAGCTCCTATAATTCACCCCTCCACTTT. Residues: CASNHGQSSYNSPLHF.